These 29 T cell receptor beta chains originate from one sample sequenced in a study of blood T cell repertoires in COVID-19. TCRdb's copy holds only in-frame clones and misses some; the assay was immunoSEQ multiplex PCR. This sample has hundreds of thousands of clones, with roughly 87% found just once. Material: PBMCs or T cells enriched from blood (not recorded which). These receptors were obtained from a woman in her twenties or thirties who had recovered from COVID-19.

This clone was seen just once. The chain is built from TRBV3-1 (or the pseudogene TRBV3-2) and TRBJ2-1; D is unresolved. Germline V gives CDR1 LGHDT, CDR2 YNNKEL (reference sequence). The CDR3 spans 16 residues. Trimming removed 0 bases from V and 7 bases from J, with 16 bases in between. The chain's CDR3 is CASSQDIELVLNEQFF. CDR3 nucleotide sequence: TGTGCCAGCAGCCAAGATATCGAGTTAGTTTTAAATGAGCAGTTCTTC.

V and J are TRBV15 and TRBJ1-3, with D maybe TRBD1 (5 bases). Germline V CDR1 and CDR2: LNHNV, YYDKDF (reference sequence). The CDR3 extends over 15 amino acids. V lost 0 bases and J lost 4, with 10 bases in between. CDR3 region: CATSRDQTAGNTIYF. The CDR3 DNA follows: TGTGCCACCAGCAGAGATCAGACAGCCGGAAACACCATATATTTT.

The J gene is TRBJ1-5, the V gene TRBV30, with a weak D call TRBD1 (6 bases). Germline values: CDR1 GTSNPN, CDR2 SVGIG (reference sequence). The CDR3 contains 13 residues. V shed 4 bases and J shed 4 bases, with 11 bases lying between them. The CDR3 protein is CAWTSRGNQPQHF. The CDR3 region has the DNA TGTGCCTGGACCAGTAGGGGGAATCAGCCCCAGCATTTT.

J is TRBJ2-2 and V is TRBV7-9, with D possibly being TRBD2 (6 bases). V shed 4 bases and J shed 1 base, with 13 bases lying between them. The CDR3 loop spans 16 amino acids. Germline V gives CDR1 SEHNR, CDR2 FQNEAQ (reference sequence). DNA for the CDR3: TGTGCCAGCAGCTGGACCCGGGACTTGAACACCGGGGAGCTGTTTTTT. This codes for CASSWTRDLNTGELFF.

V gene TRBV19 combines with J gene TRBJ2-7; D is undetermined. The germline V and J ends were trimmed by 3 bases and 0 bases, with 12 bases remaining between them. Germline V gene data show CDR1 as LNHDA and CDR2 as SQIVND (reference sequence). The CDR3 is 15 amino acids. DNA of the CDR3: TGTGCCAGTAGTATTGCGACGCCAGGCTCCTACGAGCAGTACTTC. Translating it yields CASSIATPGSYEQYF.

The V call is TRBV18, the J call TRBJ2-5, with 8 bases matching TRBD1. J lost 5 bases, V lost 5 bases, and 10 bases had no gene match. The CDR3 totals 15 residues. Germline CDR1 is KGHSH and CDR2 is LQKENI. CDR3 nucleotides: TGTGCCAGCTCAACTAGGACAGGGCTGGAGGAGACCCAGTACTTC. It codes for CASSTRTGLEETQYF.

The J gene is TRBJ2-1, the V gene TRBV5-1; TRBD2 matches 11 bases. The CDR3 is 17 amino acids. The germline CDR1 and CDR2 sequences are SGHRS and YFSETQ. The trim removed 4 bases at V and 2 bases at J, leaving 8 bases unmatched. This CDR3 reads CASSLRLAGLPYNEQFF. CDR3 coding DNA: TGCGCCAGCAGCCTAAGACTAGCGGGACTCCCCTACAATGAGCAGTTCTTC.

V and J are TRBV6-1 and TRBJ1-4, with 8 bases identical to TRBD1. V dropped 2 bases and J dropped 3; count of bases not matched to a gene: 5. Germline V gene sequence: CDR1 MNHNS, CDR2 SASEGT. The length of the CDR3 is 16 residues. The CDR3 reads CASSEIWTGPNEKLFF. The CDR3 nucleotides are TGTGCCAGCAGTGAAATTTGGACAGGGCCTAATGAAAAACTGTTTTTT.

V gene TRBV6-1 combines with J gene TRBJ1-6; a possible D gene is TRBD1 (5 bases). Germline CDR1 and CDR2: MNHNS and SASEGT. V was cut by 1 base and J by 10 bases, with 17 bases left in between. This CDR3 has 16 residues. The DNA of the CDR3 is TGTGCCAGCAGTGAAGTTTTCCCCAGGGTGGGGTCACCCCTCCACTTT. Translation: CASSEVFPRVGSPLHF.

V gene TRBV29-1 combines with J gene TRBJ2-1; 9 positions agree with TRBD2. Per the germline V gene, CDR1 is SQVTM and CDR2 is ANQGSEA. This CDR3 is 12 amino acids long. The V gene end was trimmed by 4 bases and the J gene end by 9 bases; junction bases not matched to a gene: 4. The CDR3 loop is CSVGGGAGEQFF. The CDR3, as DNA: TGCAGCGTTGGCGGGGGGGCCGGTGAGCAGTTCTTC.

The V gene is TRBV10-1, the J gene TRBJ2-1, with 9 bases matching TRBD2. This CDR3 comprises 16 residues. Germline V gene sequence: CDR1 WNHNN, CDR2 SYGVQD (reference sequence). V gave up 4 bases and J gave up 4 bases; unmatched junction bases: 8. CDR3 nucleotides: TGCGCCAGCAGTGTCTCGGCTAGCGGGGTTTACAATGAGCAGTTCTTC. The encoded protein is CASSVSASGVYNEQFF.

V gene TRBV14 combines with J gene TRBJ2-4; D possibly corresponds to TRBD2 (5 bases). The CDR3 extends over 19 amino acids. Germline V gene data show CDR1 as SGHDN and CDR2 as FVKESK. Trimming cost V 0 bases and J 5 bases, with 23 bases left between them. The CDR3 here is CASSQDSRLVLGSQNIQYF. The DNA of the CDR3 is TGTGCCAGCAGCCAAGATTCCCGCCTAGTCCTGGGGAGCCAAAACATTCAGTACTTC.

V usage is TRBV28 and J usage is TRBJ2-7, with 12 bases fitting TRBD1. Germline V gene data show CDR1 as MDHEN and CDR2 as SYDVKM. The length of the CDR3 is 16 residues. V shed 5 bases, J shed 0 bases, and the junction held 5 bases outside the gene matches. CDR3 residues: CASSAGTGGGSYEQYF. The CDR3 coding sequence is TGTGCCAGCAGTGCCGGGACAGGGGGCGGCTCCTACGAGCAGTACTTC.

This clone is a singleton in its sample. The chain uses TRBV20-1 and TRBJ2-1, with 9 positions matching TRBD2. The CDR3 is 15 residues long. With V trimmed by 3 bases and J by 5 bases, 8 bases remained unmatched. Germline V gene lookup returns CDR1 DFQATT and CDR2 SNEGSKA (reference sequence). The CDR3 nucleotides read TGCAGTGCTAGTAACGCGGGGGGGCAAGACAATGAGCAGTTCTTC. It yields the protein CSASNAGGQDNEQFF.

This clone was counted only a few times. As DNA, the CDR3 is TGTGCCAGCAGCCAACCTCCGGGACTAGCGGGAGAAGCCGAGCAGTTCTTC. This translates into CASSQPPGLAGEAEQFF. The chain joins TRBV4-2 to TRBJ2-1; 14 nucleotides agree with TRBD2. Trimming at V came to 2 bases and at J to 10 bases, leaving 10 bases not matched to a gene. This CDR3 has 17 amino acids. The germline gives CDR1 LGHNA, CDR2 YNFKEQ.

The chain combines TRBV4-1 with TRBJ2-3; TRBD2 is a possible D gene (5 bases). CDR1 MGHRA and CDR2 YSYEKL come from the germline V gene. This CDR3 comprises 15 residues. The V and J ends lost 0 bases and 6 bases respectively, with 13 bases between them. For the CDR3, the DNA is TGCGCCAGCAGCCAAGATGGTCTACCGGGGGATACGCAGTATTTT. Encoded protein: CASSQDGLPGDTQYF.

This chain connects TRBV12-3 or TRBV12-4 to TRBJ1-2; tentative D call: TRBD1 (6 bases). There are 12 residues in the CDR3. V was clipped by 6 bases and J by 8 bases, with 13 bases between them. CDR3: CASSDRFGGYTF. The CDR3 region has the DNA TGTGCCAGCAGCGACAGGTTCGGCGGCTACACCTTC.

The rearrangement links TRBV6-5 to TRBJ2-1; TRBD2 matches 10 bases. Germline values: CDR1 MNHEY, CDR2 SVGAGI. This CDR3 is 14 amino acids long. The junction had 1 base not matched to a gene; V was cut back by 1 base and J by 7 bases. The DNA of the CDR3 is TGTGCCAGCAGTTACTTACTAGCGGGAAATGAGCAGTTCTTC. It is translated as CASSYLLAGNEQFF.

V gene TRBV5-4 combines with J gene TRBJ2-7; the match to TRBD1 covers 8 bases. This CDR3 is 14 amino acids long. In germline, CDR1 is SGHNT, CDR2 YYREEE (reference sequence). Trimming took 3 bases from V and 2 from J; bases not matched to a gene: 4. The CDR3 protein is CASSSRDRTYEQYF. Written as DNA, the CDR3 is TGTGCCAGCAGCTCCCGGGACAGGACCTACGAGCAGTACTTC.

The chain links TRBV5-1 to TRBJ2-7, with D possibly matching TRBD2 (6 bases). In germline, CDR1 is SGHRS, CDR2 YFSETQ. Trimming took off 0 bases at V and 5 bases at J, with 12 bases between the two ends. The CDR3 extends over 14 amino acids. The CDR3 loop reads CASSLGRGVHEQYF. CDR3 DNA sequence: TGCGCCAGCAGCTTGGGGAGGGGAGTCCACGAGCAGTACTTC.

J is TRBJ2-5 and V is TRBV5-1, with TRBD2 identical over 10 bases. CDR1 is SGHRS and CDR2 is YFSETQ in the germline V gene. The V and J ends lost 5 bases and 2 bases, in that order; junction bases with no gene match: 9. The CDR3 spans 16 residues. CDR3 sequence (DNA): TGCGCCAGCAGGGCACTTAGCGGGAGGTCTCAAGAGACCCAGTACTTC. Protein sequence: CASRALSGRSQETQYF.

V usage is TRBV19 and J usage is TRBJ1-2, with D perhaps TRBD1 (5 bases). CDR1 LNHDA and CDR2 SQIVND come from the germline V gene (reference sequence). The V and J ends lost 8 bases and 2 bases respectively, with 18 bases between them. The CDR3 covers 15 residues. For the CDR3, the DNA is TGTGCCAGTCGAAGCCTAGACAGCTCGAACTATGGCTACACCTTC. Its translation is CASRSLDSSNYGYTF.

The CDR3 nucleotides read TGTGCCTCCAGGCATATGAACACTGAAGCTTTCTTT. Its translation: CASRHMNTEAFF. The genes are TRBV6-5 and TRBJ1-1; D is unclear. Germline CDR1 and CDR2: MNHEY and SVGAGI. This CDR3 has 12 residues. Trimming took off 11 bases at V and 0 bases at J, with 10 bases between the two ends.

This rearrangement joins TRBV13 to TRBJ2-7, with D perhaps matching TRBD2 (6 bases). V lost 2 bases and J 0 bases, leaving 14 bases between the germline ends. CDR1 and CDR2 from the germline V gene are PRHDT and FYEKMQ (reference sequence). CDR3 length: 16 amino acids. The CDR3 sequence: CASSLSNGRDSYEQYF. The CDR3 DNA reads TGTGCCAGCAGCTTATCTAACGGGAGAGACTCCTACGAGCAGTACTTC. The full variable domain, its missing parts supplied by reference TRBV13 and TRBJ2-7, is AAGVIQSPRHLIKEKRETATLKCYPIPRHDTVYWYQQGPGQDPQFLISFYEKMQSDKGSIPDRFSAQQFSDYHSELNMSSLELGDSALYFCASSLSNGRDSYEQYFGPGTRLTVT.

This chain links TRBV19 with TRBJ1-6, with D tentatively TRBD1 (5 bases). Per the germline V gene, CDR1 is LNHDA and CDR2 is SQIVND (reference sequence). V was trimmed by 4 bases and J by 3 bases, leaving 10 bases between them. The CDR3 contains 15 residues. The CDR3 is CASSNQGIYNSPLHF. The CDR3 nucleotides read TGTGCCAGTAGTAACCAGGGAATCTATAATTCACCCCTCCACTTT.

The CDR3 coding sequence is TGTGCCAGCAGTTTATTTTGGGACAGGGGTAATCAGCCCCAGCATTTT. It encodes CASSLFWDRGNQPQHF. The genes are TRBV27 and TRBJ1-5, with 10 bases identical to TRBD1. The length of the CDR3 is 16 residues. Losses at the gene ends were 1 base for V and 4 bases for J; bases not matched to a gene: 4. The germline V gene encodes CDR1 MNHEY and CDR2 SMNVEV (reference sequence).

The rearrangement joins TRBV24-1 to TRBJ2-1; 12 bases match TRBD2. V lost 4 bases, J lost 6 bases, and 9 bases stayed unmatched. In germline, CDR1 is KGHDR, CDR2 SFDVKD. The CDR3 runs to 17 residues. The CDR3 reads CATSERGASGRGNEQFF. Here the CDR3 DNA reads TGTGCCACCAGTGAACGTGGGGCTAGCGGGAGGGGCAATGAGCAGTTCTTC.

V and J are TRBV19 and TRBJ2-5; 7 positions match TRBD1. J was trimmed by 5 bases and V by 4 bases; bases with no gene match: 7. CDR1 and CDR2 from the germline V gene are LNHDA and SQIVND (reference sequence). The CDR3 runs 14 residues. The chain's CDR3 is CASSKTGIYETQYF. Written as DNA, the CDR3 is TGTGCCAGTAGTAAGACAGGGATTTATGAGACCCAGTACTTC.

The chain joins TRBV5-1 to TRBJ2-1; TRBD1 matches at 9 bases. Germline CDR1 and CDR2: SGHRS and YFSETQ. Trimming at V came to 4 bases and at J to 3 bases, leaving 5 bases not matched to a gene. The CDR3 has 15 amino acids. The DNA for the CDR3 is TGCGCCAGCAGCCAACAGGGGGCCGACTACAATGAGCAGTTCTTC. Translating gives CASSQQGADYNEQFF.